A single sample is the source of the 27 T cell receptor beta chains below, sequenced in a study of monozygotic twins with inflammatory bowel disease. TCRdb reprocessed the 5' RACE reads and stores each CDR3 protein as one record, lacking DNA. The specimen's table records roughly 160,000 distinct CDR3 sequences. The sequenced sample consisted of blood. The receptors here all came from a human donor with ulcerative colitis or Crohn's disease, or a healthy co-twin of an affected twin (not recorded which).

The genes are TRBV5-4 and TRBJ2-7; the TCRdb D gene call, TRBD1, has no DNA to confirm it. In germline, CDR1 is SGHNT, CDR2 YYREEE (reference sequence). This CDR3 has 15 amino acids. The CDR3 is CASSLAGGASYEQYF.

The chain couples TRBV5-1 to TRBJ2-3; TCRdb picks TRBD2, but there is no DNA to check that call. This CDR3 contains 15 residues. The germline CDR1 and CDR2 sequences are SGHRS and YFSETQ. Here the CDR3 reads CASSSGRAEGDTQYF. The entire variable domain, with the rest obtained from reference TRBV5-1 and TRBJ2-3, is as follows: KAGVTQTPRYLIKTRGQQVTLSCSPISGHRSVSWYQQTPGQGLQFLFEYFSETQRNKGNFPGRFSGRQFSNSRSEMNVSTLELGDSALYLCASSSGRAEGDTQYFGPGTRLTVL.

This chain connects TRBV6-1 to TRBJ2-7; TCRdb's D call of TRBD1 is untestable without DNA. The CDR3 is 14 amino acids. Per germline, CDR1 MNHNS and CDR2 SASEGT. CDR3 sequence reads: CASSDLGGNYEQYF.

This chain connects TRBV20-1 to TRBJ1-3. The CDR3 extends over 12 amino acids. Germline V CDR1 and CDR2: DFQATT, SNEGSKA (reference sequence). CDR3 sequence reads: CSAGYWRNTIYF.

The CDR3 reads CASSVSSGNTGELFF. The rearrangement uses TRBV7-2 and TRBJ2-2. The CDR3 length is 15 residues. Looked up from germline, CDR1 is SGHTA and CDR2 is FQGNSA.

The chain carries TRBV28 and TRBJ1-3. CDR1 is MDHEN and CDR2 is SYDVKM in the germline V gene. The CDR3 loop spans 13 amino acids. The CDR3 spells CASSEYSGNTIYF.

V is TRBV6-2 or TRBV6-3 and J is TRBJ2-7; TCRdb lists TRBD2, though no DNA is available to test this call. The CDR3 runs to 16 residues. Germline CDR1 is MNHEY and CDR2 is SVGEGT. The CDR3 region is CASTQGHGGSSYEQYF.

The V and J genes are TRBV13 and TRBJ1-1. The CDR3 totals 14 residues. The germline CDR1 and CDR2 sequences are PRHDT and FYEKMQ (reference sequence). CDR3 region: CASSLQIMNTEAFF.

The J gene is TRBJ2-2, the V gene TRBV28; the TCRdb D gene call, TRBD1, has no DNA to confirm it. The CDR3 runs 17 residues. Germline loops: CDR1 MDHEN, CDR2 SYDVKM. Here the CDR3 reads CASSLIQGPHDAGELFF. Full variable domain (missing parts from reference TRBV28 and TRBJ2-2): DVKVTQSSRYLVKRTGEKVFLECVQDMDHENMFWYRQDPGLGLRLIYFSYDVKMKEKGDIPEGYSVSREKKERFSLILESASTNQTSMYLCASSLIQGPHDAGELFFGEGSRLTVL.

This chain joins TRBV5-1 and TRBJ1-4; absent DNA, TCRdb's TRBD1 call cannot be checked. The CDR3 loop spans 14 amino acids. Germline V CDR1 and CDR2: SGHRS, YFSETQ. CDR3 region: CASSLGGLTEKLFF.

The chain joins TRBV18 to TRBJ1-3; TCRdb's assignment of TRBD1 cannot be checked, as there is no DNA. Germline V gives CDR1 KGHSH, CDR2 LQKENI. The CDR3 consists of 15 residues. The CDR3 loop is CASSPSVRAGNTIYF.

The chain couples TRBV11-2 to TRBJ2-1. CDR1 is SGHAT and CDR2 is FQNNGV in the germline V gene. The CDR3 sequence is 15 residues long. CDR3 loop: CASSQSGSSYNEQFF. Complete variable domain (other parts from reference TRBV11-2 and TRBJ2-1): EAGVAQSPRYKIIEKRQSVAFWCNPISGHATLYWYQQILGQGPKLLIQFQNNGVVDDSQLPKDRFSAERLKGVDSTLKIQPAKLEDSAVYLCASSQSGSSYNEQFFGPGTRLTVL.

The chain couples TRBV5-1 to TRBJ2-7; the D call from TCRdb, TRBD1, cannot be confirmed without DNA. The CDR3 loop spans 14 amino acids. In germline, CDR1 is SGHRS, CDR2 YFSETQ. CDR3 residues: CASSLAGTEDEQYF.

J is TRBJ2-2 and V is TRBV5-1; TCRdb designates TRBD1, a call that cannot be tested without DNA. The CDR3 is 15 amino acids. Germline-derived CDR1 and CDR2 are SGHRS and YFSETQ. CDR3 sequence reads: CASSFGTANTGELFF.

J is TRBJ1-5 and V is TRBV5-1. Germline V CDR1 and CDR2: SGHRS, YFSETQ. This CDR3 region has 14 residues. The CDR3 spells CASSPDPGNQPQHF.

The chain is built from TRBV20-1 and TRBJ2-7; there is no DNA to check the TCRdb D call of TRBD2. From germline, CDR1 is DFQATT and CDR2 SNEGSKA (reference sequence). CDR3 length equals 13 residues. This chain's CDR3 is CSASGLADYEQYF.

The rearrangement uses TRBV5-1 and TRBJ2-2; the TCRdb D gene call, TRBD1, has no DNA to confirm it. In germline, CDR1 is SGHRS, CDR2 YFSETQ. The CDR3 totals 15 residues. CDR3 sequence reads: CASSGGQGNTGELFF.

V and J are TRBV5-5 and TRBJ1-1. Germline CDR1 reads SGHKS; CDR2 reads YYEKEE (reference sequence). CDR3 length: 13 amino acids. This CDR3 reads CASSLMLNTEAFF.

This chain links TRBV2 with TRBJ2-1; TCRdb indicates TRBD2, and absent DNA this call remains unverified. This CDR3 contains 13 residues. CDR1 SNHLY and CDR2 FYNNEI come from the germline V gene. The CDR3 loop is CASIELARHEQFF.

The chain joins TRBV12-3 or TRBV12-4 to TRBJ2-4; the D call from TCRdb, TRBD1, cannot be confirmed without DNA. The CDR3 spans 12 residues. CDR3 in amino acids: CASRKLQGFQYF.

The rearrangement links TRBV5-1 to TRBJ1-4. Germline CDR1 is SGHRS and CDR2 is YFSETQ. The CDR3 runs 14 residues. CDR3 loop: CASRRESGGEKLFF.

The rearrangement links TRBV4-2 to TRBJ2-4; TCRdb returns TRBD1, unconfirmable since there is no DNA. The length of the CDR3 is 20 residues. Germline-derived CDR1 and CDR2 are LGHNA and YNFKEQ. The CDR3 sequence: CASSQEWTVGGRIAKNIQYF.

CDR3 sequence reads: CASSFVGSGANVLTF. The rearrangement links TRBV7-3 to TRBJ2-6. Germline V lookup: CDR1 SGHTA, CDR2 FQGTGA. The CDR3 contains 15 residues.

CDR3 in amino acids: CASSSPYTPLGHNEQFF. The rearrangement uses TRBV28 and TRBJ2-1; as DNA is missing, the TRBD1 call by TCRdb cannot be tested. The CDR3 is made up of 17 amino acids. Germline assignment: CDR1 MDHEN and CDR2 SYDVKM.

The chain's CDR3 is CASSWATLNTGELFF. The chain carries TRBV5-1 and TRBJ2-2. There are 15 residues in the CDR3. Germline assignment: CDR1 SGHRS and CDR2 YFSETQ.

This sequence joins TRBV5-4 and TRBJ2-3; the D gene TCRdb calls, TRBD1, cannot be checked with no DNA. The CDR3 contains 15 residues. Germline CDR1 is SGHNT and CDR2 is YYREEE (reference sequence). CDR3 residues: CASSQWDGDTDTQYF. Combining the CDR3 with reference TRBV5-4 and TRBJ2-3 gives the whole variable domain ETGVTQSPTHLIKTRGQQVTLRCSSQSGHNTVSWYQQALGQGPQFIFQYYREEENGRGNFPPRFSGLQFPNYSSELNVNALELDDSALYLCASSQWDGDTDTQYFGPGTRLTVL.

The V gene is TRBV10-3, the J gene TRBJ2-7; no DNA is available, so the TRBD1 call from TCRdb remains unchecked. This CDR3 has 13 residues. Per the germline V gene, CDR1 is ENHRY and CDR2 is SYGVKD. This CDR3 reads CAISGLQGGEQYF.